This TCR beta chain was recovered during a study of patients and donors after allogeneic stem cell transplantation. MiXCR was run by TCRdb on the RT-PCR reads, yielding one entry per CDR3 protein. The table has more than 850,000 distinct CDR3 sequences, 15% to 20% seen once. V shed 2 bases and J 2 bases; nucleotides not matched to a gene: 4. This CDR3 contains 16 residues. Looked up from germline, CDR1 is MNHEY and CDR2 is SVGEGT. The chain links TRBV6-2 or TRBV6-3 to TRBJ2-1, with 9 positions matching TRBD2. Sample: blood, either unsorted or a sorted T cell fraction (not recorded which). The sequence was collected from a human donor who was either an allogeneic HSCT recipient or a stem cell or donor lymphocyte infusion donor (not recorded which). It is not recorded whose cells these are; they may come from a transplant donor. The CDR3 sequence is CASSYGAGGPYNEQFF. CDR3 DNA sequence: TGTGCCAGCAGTTACGGAGCGGGAGGCCCCTACAATGAGCAGTTCTTC.